A single sample is the source of the 8 T cell receptor beta chains below, sequenced in a study of neurological immune-mediated disorders. The time point is: longitudinal time-point 1 (baseline). One entry per CDR3 protein results from TCRdb running MiXCR on the 5' RACE reads. This sample has about 71,000 distinct CDR3 sequences, with around 9.6% found just once. Material for sequencing was PBMCs. These receptors were collected from a man under 40 in good health.

Remarks on this clonotype: A much bigger clone sits one base away, suggesting this may be a read error. V gene TRBV7-8 combines with J gene TRBJ2-2; the D call may be TRBD1 or TRBD2 (6 bases each). CDR3 length equals 16 residues. CDR1 SGHVS and CDR2 FQNEAQ come from the germline V gene. Trimming pared 5 bases from V and 8 bases from J, leaving 21 bases between. The CDR3 here is CASSQQHRGLEGELFF. In DNA, the CDR3 is TGTGCCAGCAGCCAACAGCACCGGGGGCTCGAGGGGGAGCTGTTTTTT.

This clonotype was found many times. CDR3 DNA: TGTGCCAGCAGTGGAGGGCTTAATGAAAAACTGTTTTTT. It specifies CASSGGLNEKLFF. V usage is TRBV2 and J usage is TRBJ1-4; the D is unclear. Deletions cut 4 bases from V and 4 bases from J, with 7 bases between. The CDR3 totals 13 residues. Germline V gives CDR1 SNHLY, CDR2 FYNNEI.

There are many counts of this clonotype. The rearrangement joins TRBV4-1 to TRBJ2-3; unclear D gene. Germline assignment: CDR1 MGHRA and CDR2 YSYEKL. Trimming stripped 2 bases from V and 2 bases from J, with 14 bases between. The CDR3 runs 16 residues. The CDR3 sequence: CASSQRLVLTTDTQYF. CDR3 coding DNA: TGCGCCAGCAGCCAAAGGCTCGTCCTGACCACAGATACGCAGTATTTT.

This clonotype showed up many times. CDR3 amino acids: CASSLGDAGPNTGELFF. The CDR3 DNA reads TGCGCCAGCAGCTTGGGCGATGCGGGACCGAACACCGGGGAGCTGTTTTTT. The chain employs TRBV5-1 and TRBJ2-2; tentatively, D is TRBD2 (6 bases). Germline-derived CDR1 and CDR2 are SGHRS and YFSETQ. V was shortened by 0 bases and J by 0 bases, with 12 bases between the two germline ends. This CDR3 region has 17 residues.

This clonotype was seen many times. The V gene is TRBV20-1, the J gene TRBJ2-1; TRBD2 matches 10 bases. V gave up 5 bases and J gave up 4 bases; unmatched junction bases: 5. The CDR3 is 14 amino acids. CDR1 and CDR2 (germline): DFQATT, SNEGSKA (reference sequence). The CDR3 DNA reads as TGCAGTGCTGCTAGCGGGAGAACATACAATGAGCAGTTCTTC. As protein: CSAASGRTYNEQFF.

This clonotype was seen many times. J is TRBJ2-5 and V is TRBV30; D not resolved. This CDR3 region has 11 residues. The germline gives CDR1 GTSNPN, CDR2 SVGIG (reference sequence). The ends were cut back, 0 bases at V and 10 bases at J, with 9 bases in the middle. The chain's CDR3 is CAWSVGKYQYF. CDR3 DNA sequence: TGTGCCTGGAGTGTAGGGAAGTACCAGTACTTC.

The rearrangement uses TRBV5-1 and TRBJ2-7; perhaps D is TRBD1 or TRBD2 (7 bases each). Germline-derived CDR1 and CDR2 are SGHRS and YFSETQ. Trimming took off 1 base at V and 5 bases at J, with 16 bases between the two ends. The CDR3 spans 15 residues. This chain's CDR3 is CASSLKTGDYHEQYF. Here the CDR3 DNA reads TGCGCCAGCAGCTTGAAAACAGGGGACTATCACGAGCAGTACTTC.

The table lists this clonotype with many counts. The CDR3 reads CASSSDRDTEAFF. Here the CDR3 DNA reads TGTGCCAGCAGTTCAGACAGGGACACTGAAGCTTTCTTT. The J gene is TRBJ1-1, the V gene TRBV12-3 or TRBV12-4; 7 positions agree with TRBD1. The V and J ends lost 4 bases and 3 bases, in that order; junction bases with no gene match: 2. The CDR3 has 13 residues.